This T cell receptor (beta chain) was obtained from a study of low-dose radiotherapy and immunotherapy resistance in tumors. Across the study: Cyclophosphamide was given intravenously at 200 mg/m2 every two weeks, and each dose came one day before radiation and immunotherapy.

CDR1 is LGHNA, CDR2 YNFKEQ, per germline. J lost 4 bases, V lost 1 base, and 5 bases had no gene match. The CDR3 has 16 residues. TRAV- and TRBV-specific primers were used for first-strand cDNA, which covered alpha and beta chains. TCRs were amplified for roughly 22 PCR cycles with a constant-region primer and V-primer adapter. MiXCR, applied by TCRdb to the reads, yields one record per CDR3 protein. The table shows 100,000 or so distinct CDR3 sequences, with roughly 20% occurring only once. This clonotype occurred a few times. Time point noted: after trial treatment. The treatment denotes: LDRT plus nivolumab, ipilimumab, low-dose cyclophosphamide and aspirin (RACIN trial).

Specimen: PBMCs, collected after low-dose radiotherapy plus immunotherapy. This clonotype originated in a male donor with prostate cancer. The chain combines TRBV4-2 with TRBJ2-1, with 9 bases identical to TRBD2. The CDR3 sequence is CASSQGGLAGYNEQFF. CDR3 DNA sequence: TGTGCCAGCAGCCAAGGGGGGCTAGCGGGATACAATGAGCAGTTCTTC.